The TCR beta chain under discussion was sequenced for a study of blood T cell repertoires in COVID-19. As for the study in general: There were acute and convalescent COVID-19 samples, and they came from the United States, Italy and Spain. The cDNA or gDNA used as material had been derived from T cells, B-cell-depleted T cells, or PBMCs.

The V gene's germline CDR1 is MNHNY and CDR2 SVGAGI (reference sequence). Unmatched junction bases numbered 7, after V lost 7 bases and J lost 7 bases. The CDR3 totals 14 residues. Original processing notes: Reference gene primer amplification in the assay estimated nucleated cell counts. The protocol was immunoSEQ multiplex PCR, while the TCRdb copy is restricted to in-frame clones and leaves out a portion. V and J calls and clone size are given by that table; D and trimming were obtained from the DNA. This table holds 30,000 to 40,000 clones, 75% to 90% found once. The sample taken for sequencing was peripheral blood. The chain couples TRBV6-6 to TRBJ2-1; TRBD2 aligns across 10 bases. The receptor's source is a man aged 60 to 75 with active COVID-19. CDR3 residues: CASMASGRMNEQFF. CDR3 DNA sequence: TGTGCCAGCATGGCTAGCGGGAGAATGAATGAGCAGTTCTTC.